Listed below are T cell receptor beta chains from one sample, sequenced in a study of vaccination effects on CD4 cells after COVID-19. Their antigen targets remain unknown. Sequenced by immunoSEQ multiplex PCR; TCRdb stores in-frame clones only, minus some. This sample has 25,000 to 35,000 clones; roughly two thirds occur once, and the top ten carry 25% to 30%. Material: CD4+ T cells from PBMCs cultured with HCoV-229E spike peptides, obtained before COVID-19 vaccination. These receptor sequences come from a human donor who received a COVID-19 vaccine. Both conserved end residues are part of each CDR3. The D gene is left open where the match is weak. Rows may omit the clone size; those that give it use once, few, many or a size class.

j_call v_call d_call clone_size cdr3_aa cdr3_nt
TRBJ1-2 TRBV5-6 NA NA CASSLGVGRGYTF TGTGCCAGCAGCTTAGGCGTAGGTCGGGGCTACACCTTC
TRBJ2-2 TRBV7-9 TRBD1 NA CASSLPPGTGSTGELFF TGTGCCAGCAGCCTTCCGCCCGGGACAGGGTCGACCGGGGAGCTGTTTTTT
TRBJ1-1 TRBV6-4 NA few CASSVDSMNTEAFF TGTGCCAGCAGTGTAGACAGTATGAACACTGAAGCTTTCTTT
TRBJ2-2 TRBV4-2 NA once CASSRANTGELFF TGTGCCAGCAGCCGAGCGAACACCGGGGAGCTGTTTTTT
TRBJ1-2 TRBV21-1 NA NA CASSKRPTGASPYGYTF TGTGCCAGCAGCAAACGGCCGACAGGGGCCAGCCCCTATGGCTACACCTTC
TRBJ2-7 TRBV6-5 NA NA CASRIRTDSYEQYF TGTGCCAGCAGAATCCGGACAGACTCCTACGAGCAGTACTTC
TRBJ2-3 TRBV11-1 NA NA CASSFYRLTDTQYF TGTGCCAGCAGCTTCTACAGGCTCACAGATACGCAGTATTTT
TRBJ2-1 TRBV11-2 TRBD2 NA CASSPLRGRAGGNEQFF TGTGCCAGCAGCCCTCTCCGGGGGAGGGCCGGGGGTAATGAGCAGTTCTTC
TRBJ1-6 TRBV3-1/TRBV3-2 NA medium-sized CASSHGTANSPLHF TGTGCCAGCAGCCATGGGACCGCTAATTCACCCCTCCACTTT
TRBJ2-7 TRBV9 TRBD2 few CASSPQGLPGDEQYF TGTGCCAGCAGCCCTCAGGGACTACCGGGTGACGAGCAGTACTTC
TRBJ1-5 TRBV27 NA NA CASSLSADTDSNQPQHF TGTGCCAGCAGTTTATCAGCGGACACCGATAGCAATCAGCCCCAGCATTTT
TRBJ2-1 TRBV6-1 TRBD2 NA CASSEDTSAYNEQFF TGTGCCAGCAGTGAAGACACTAGCGCTTACAATGAGCAGTTCTTC
TRBJ2-1 TRBV7-3 NA NA CASSLSGSSYNEQFF TGTGCCAGCAGCCTTAGCGGAAGCTCCTACAATGAGCAGTTCTTC
TRBJ2-7 TRBV7-3 TRBD1 NA CASSFDRGRAYEQYF TGTGCCAGCAGCTTCGACAGGGGGCGGGCCTACGAGCAGTACTTC
TRBJ1-4 TRBV7-9 TRBD1 NA CASSFTGVGEKLFF TGTGCCAGCAGCTTTACAGGGGTGGGCGAAAAACTGTTTTTT
TRBJ1-2 TRBV20-1 NA NA CSASVTEGGAYGYTF TGCAGTGCTAGTGTCACTGAAGGAGGGGCATATGGCTACACCTTC
TRBJ1-5 TRBV18 TRBD1 few CASSTTHRGGQPQHF TGTGCCAGCTCCACCACGCACAGGGGAGGGCAGCCCCAGCATTTT
TRBJ2-1 TRBV5-1 NA once CASSPGQVNEQFF TGCGCCAGCAGCCCCGGCCAAGTCAATGAGCAGTTCTTC
TRBJ1-2 TRBV18 TRBD1 NA CASSRGDRGYNGYTF TGTGCCAGCTCACGAGGAGACAGGGGATACAATGGCTACACCTTC
TRBJ2-1 TRBV27 NA NA CASSLSPYNEQFF TGTGCCAGCAGTTTATCCCCCTACAATGAGCAGTTCTTC
TRBJ2-4 TRBV6-2/TRBV6-3 TRBD1 NA CASSPAPGQGSLAKNIQYF TGTGCCAGCAGCCCCGCTCCGGGACAGGGATCCCTAGCCAAAAACATTCAGTACTTC
TRBJ1-2 TRBV19 NA NA CASSTHKGYGYTF TGTGCCAGTAGTACCCACAAGGGCTATGGCTACACCTTC
TRBJ1-1 TRBV12-2 NA NA CASREDRVLCRRSEAFF TGTGCAAGTCGCGAGGACAGGGTGTTGTGTAGGAGGTCTGAAGCTTTCTTT
TRBJ1-6 TRBV30 TRBD1 NA CAWGTGTGYNSPLHF TGTGCCTGGGGTACCGGGACAGGCTATAATTCACCCCTCCACTTT
TRBJ2-7 TRBV10-3 TRBD2 NA CAISESGREGEQYF TGTGCCATCAGTGAGTCGGGCAGGGAGGGCGAGCAGTACTTC
TRBJ2-7 TRBV30 TRBD1 NA CAWGPGTGDEQYF TGTGCCTGGGGACCCGGGACAGGGGATGAGCAGTACTTC
TRBJ1-1 TRBV9 TRBD1 NA CASETGQGSSTEAFF TGTGCCAGCGAAACGGGACAGGGGTCGAGCACTGAAGCTTTCTTT
TRBJ2-5 TRBV6-5 TRBD1 NA CASRPATGGQETQYF TGTGCCAGCAGGCCCGCCACAGGGGGCCAAGAGACCCAGTACTTC
TRBJ2-5 TRBV7-9 NA NA CASSLNQETQYF TGTGCCAGCAGCTTGAACCAAGAGACCCAGTACTTC
TRBJ1-2 TRBV7-9 NA NA CASSLRAGTYGYTF TGTGCCAGCAGCTTACGGGCAGGGACTTATGGCTACACCTTC
TRBJ1-1 TRBV6-1 NA NA CASSEKGGNTEAFF TGTGCCAGCAGTGAAAAGGGGGGAAACACTGAAGCTTTCTTT
TRBJ1-2 TRBV19 TRBD1 NA CASSGQDRESFYGYTF TGTGCCAGTAGTGGGCAAGACAGGGAGTCCTTCTATGGCTACACCTTC
TRBJ2-6 TRBV28 NA NA CASRLGGADRVLSGANVLTF TGTGCCAGCAGACTCGGGGGGGCTGACAGGGTCTTGTCTGGGGCCAACGTCCTGACTTTC
TRBJ2-1 TRBV7-9 TRBD2 NA CASSLVGGGSYNEQFF TGTGCCAGCAGCTTAGTTGGCGGGGGGTCCTACAATGAGCAGTTCTTC
TRBJ1-1 TRBV14 NA NA CASSQDYGAYAEAFF TGTGCCAGCAGCCAAGATTACGGGGCGTATGCAGAGGCTTTCTTT
TRBJ1-1 TRBV7-2 TRBD1 few CASSLLYRGAEAFF TGTGCCAGCAGCTTACTTTACAGGGGGGCTGAAGCTTTCTTT
TRBJ2-1 TRBV11-3 NA NA CASSPVGGPYNEQFF TGTGCCAGCAGCCCCGTGGGGGGGCCCTACAATGAGCAGTTCTTC
TRBJ2-7 TRBV5-1 NA NA CASSLNRNYEQYF TGCGCCAGCAGCTTGAACAGAAACTACGAGCAGTACTTC
TRBJ1-2 TRBV28 NA NA CATGGYGYTF TGTGCCACGGGGGGCTATGGCTACACCTTC
TRBJ1-5 TRBV19 NA medium-sized CASSPPGASNQPQHF TGTGCCAGTAGTCCCCCGGGGGCAAGCAATCAGCCCCAGCATTTT
TRBJ1-6 TRBV27 NA NA CASSLSASSYNSPLHF TGTGCCAGCAGCCTCAGTGCCAGCTCCTATAATTCACCCCTCCACTTT
TRBJ1-4 TRBV2 NA once CASSDHIELFF TGTGCCAGCAGCGACCACATCGAACTGTTTTTT